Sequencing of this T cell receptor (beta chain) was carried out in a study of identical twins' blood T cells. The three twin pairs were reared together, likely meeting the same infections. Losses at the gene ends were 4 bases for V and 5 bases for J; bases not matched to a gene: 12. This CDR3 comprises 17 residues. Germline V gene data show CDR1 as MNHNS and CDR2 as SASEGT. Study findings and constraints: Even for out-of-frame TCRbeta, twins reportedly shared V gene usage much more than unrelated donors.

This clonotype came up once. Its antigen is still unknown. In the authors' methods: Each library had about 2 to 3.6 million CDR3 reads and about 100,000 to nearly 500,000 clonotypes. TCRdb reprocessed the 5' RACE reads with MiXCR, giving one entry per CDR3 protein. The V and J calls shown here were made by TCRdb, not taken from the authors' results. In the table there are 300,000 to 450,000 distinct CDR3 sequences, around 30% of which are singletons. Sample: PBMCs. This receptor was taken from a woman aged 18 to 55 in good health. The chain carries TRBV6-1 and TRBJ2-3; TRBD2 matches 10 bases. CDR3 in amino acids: CASSGLLAGVVGDTQYF. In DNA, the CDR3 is TGTGCCAGCAGTGGACTTCTAGCGGGAGTCGTCGGAGATACGCAGTATTTT.